The present entry profiles one TCR beta chain with its context. Its antigen is as yet unknown. Germline V CDR1 and CDR2: ENHRY, SYGVKD. CDR3 size: 14 residues. Trimming took 6 bases from V and 5 from J; bases not matched to a gene: 9. The sample is drawn from a study of cytomegalovirus exposure and HLA in healthy donors. Overall study results and limits: Prior analysis indicated that the majority of TCR beta V segments exhibited productivity approximately 87% or approximately 30% of the time. TCR beta sequences reportedly predicted most subjects' HLA-A and HLA-B alleles accurately.

Researchers ran the PCR with 60 Vbeta and 13 Jbeta primers. Profiling relied on immunoSEQ multiplex PCR, and the TCRdb table lists in-frame clones only, not all of them. The data show roughly 120,000 clones, and the top ten clones hold 2.5% to 3%. Sequenced: PBMCs. This receptor was identified in a man aged 25 to 40 in good health and CMV-seronegative. This chain connects TRBV10-3 to TRBJ1-2, with 7 bases matching TRBD1. CDR3 nucleotide sequence: TGTGCCATCAGGAGGACAGGAGAAGGTTATGGCTACACCTTC. It is translated as CAIRRTGEGYGYTF.